This T cell receptor (beta chain) was profiled in a study of shared clonotypes between healthy human individuals. The germline V gene has CDR1 SGHAT and CDR2 FQNNGV. The J segment lost 12 bases and the V segment lost 5 bases, leaving 22 bases of the junction unmatched. This CDR3 contains 16 residues. Assay: immunoSEQ multiplex PCR; the TCRdb copy retains only in-frame clones and omits some. The sample lists around 510,000 clones, roughly 95% occurring once. The sequenced material came from naive CD4+ T cells sorted from blood. The subset: CD45RA+ positively selected. This sequence was found in a woman in her thirties in good health. The J gene is TRBJ2-7, the V gene TRBV11-2; 7 nucleotides agree with TRBD1. This CDR3 is CASSPNVGQTIRSLYF. The CDR3 coding sequence is TGTGCCAGCAGCCCGAATGTGGGACAGACGATACGAAGCCTGTACTTC.